This TCR beta chain came from a study of T cells in Graves' hyperthyroidism and ophthalmopathy. Study-level background: Peripheral blood was acquired at first diagnosis, ahead of any therapy whatsoever. Points from the study as a whole: Most thyroid clonotypes with frequency above 0.001 were detected in blood.

The ends lost 6 bases at V and 7 bases at J; junction bases unmatched: 8. The CDR3 has 15 residues. Germline V lookup: CDR1 LGHDT, CDR2 YNNKEL (reference sequence). The CDR3 regions of TCR beta were amplified from RNA transcripts. An initial round of RT-PCR targeting the TCR CDR3 relied on the HTBI primer set. A single record per CDR3 protein comes from TCRdb applying MiXCR to the multiplex PCR reads. The repertoire has roughly 380,000 distinct CDR3 sequences, about 15% of them found once; the top ten carry around 10%. There are many counts of this clonotype. Its antigen is unidentified. Uncontrolled infection, other autoimmune disease, pregnancy and lactation each barred patients from inclusion. The authors took PBMCs from 10 ml fresh peripheral blood.

The specimen sequenced was blood. The chain recombines TRBV3-1 with TRBJ2-1; 11 positions match TRBD2. The receptor was derived from a woman in her sixties or seventies with Graves' hyperthyroidism. CDR3 protein: CASSRTSGGKNEQFF. DNA of the CDR3: TGTGCCAGCAGTCGCACTAGCGGGGGTAAAAATGAGCAGTTCTTC.